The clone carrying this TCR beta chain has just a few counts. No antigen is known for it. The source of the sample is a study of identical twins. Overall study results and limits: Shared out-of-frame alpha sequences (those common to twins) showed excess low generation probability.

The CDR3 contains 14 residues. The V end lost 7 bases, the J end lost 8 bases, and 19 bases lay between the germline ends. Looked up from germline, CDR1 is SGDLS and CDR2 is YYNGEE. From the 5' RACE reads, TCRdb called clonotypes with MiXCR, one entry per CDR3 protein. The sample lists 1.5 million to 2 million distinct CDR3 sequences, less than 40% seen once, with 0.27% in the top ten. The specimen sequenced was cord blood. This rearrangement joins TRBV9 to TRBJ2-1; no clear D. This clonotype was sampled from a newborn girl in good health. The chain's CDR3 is CASGPAGVIHEQFF. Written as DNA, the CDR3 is TGTGCCAGCGGGCCAGCTGGGGTTATCCATGAGCAGTTCTTC.